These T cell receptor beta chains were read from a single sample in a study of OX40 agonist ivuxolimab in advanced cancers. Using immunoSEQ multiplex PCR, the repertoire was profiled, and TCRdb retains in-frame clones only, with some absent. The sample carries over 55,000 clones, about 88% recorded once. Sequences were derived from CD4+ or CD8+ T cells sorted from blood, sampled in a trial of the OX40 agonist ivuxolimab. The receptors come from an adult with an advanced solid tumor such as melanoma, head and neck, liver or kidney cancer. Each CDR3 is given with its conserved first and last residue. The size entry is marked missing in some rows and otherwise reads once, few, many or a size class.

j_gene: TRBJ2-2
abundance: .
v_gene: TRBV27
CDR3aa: CASSLSRGGGELFF

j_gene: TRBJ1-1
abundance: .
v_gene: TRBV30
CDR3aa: CAWVRGDGGTEAFF

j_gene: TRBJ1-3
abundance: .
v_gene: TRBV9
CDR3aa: CASSARLLGAGNTIYF

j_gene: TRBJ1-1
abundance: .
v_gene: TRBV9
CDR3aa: CASSFGGVSPDTEAFF

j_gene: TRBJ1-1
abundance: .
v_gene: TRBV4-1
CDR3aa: CASSQERSVLGTEAFF

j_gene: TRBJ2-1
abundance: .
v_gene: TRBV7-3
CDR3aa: CASSPTGGEYNEQFF

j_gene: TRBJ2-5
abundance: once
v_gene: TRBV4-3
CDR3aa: CASSQGARQGETQYF

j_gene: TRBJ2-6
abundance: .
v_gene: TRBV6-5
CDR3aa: CASGHTSGANVLTF

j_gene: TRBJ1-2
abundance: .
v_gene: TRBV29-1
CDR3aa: CSVDTWDRGRRGYTF

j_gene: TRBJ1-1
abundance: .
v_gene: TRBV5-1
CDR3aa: CASSLYQGSEAFF

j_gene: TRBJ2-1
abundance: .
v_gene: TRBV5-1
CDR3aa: CASNEQTGSDEQFF

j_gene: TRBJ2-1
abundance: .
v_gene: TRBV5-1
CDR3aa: CASRPDSLTYNEQFF

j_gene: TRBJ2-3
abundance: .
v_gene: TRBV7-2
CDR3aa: CASSSTGGSTDTQYF

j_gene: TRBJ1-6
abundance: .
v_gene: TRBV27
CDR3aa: CASKYSPPGSPLHF

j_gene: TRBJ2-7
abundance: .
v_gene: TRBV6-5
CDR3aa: CASRRDRAVHEQYF

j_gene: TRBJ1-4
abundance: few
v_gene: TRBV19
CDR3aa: CASSNRPVEEKLFF

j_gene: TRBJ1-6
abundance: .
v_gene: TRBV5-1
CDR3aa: CASSWEGGNSPLHF

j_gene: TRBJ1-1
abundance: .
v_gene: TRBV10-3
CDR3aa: CAISGNALTEAFF

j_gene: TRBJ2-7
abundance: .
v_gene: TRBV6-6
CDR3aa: CASSKPGTGGVEQYF

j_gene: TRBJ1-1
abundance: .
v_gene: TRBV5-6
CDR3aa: CASTRGTGPTEAFF

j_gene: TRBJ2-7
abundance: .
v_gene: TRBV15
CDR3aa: CATSRGAEAEQYF

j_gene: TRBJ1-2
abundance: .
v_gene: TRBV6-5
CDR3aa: CASSRTGGNYGYTF

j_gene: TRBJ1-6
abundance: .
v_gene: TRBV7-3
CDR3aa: CASSPSSSYNSPLHF

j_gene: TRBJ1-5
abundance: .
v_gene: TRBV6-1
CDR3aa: CASSETRDQPQHF

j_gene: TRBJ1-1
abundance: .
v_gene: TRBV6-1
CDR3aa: CASGTGDRNTEAFF

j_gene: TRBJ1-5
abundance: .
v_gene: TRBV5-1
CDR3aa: CASSLGEGDQPQHF

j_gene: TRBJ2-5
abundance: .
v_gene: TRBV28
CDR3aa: CASGGGTAQETQYF

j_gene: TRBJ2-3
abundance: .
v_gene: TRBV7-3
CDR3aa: CASSLWGTDTQYF

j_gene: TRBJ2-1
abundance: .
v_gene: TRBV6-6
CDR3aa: CASSTDRSYNEQFF

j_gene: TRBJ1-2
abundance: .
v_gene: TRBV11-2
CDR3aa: CASSTGGEGDGYTF

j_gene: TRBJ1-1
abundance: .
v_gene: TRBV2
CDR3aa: CASTGQMNTEAFF

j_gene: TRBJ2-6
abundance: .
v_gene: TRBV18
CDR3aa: CASSSSQGSGANVLTF

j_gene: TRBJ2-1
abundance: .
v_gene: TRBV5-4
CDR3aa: CASYPPPGQGAVEQFF

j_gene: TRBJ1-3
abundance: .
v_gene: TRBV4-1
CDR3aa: CASSQPGREEEGNTIYF

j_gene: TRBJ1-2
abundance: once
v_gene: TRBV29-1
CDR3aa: CSVYRDGLRGYTF

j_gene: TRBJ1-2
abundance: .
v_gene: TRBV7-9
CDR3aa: CASSLAEGSGYTF

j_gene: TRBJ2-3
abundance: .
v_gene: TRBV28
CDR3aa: CASRQSTDTQYF

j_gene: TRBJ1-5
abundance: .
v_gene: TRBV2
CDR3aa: CASSFQGSNQPQHF

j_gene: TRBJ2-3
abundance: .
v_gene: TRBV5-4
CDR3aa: CASSSATSTDTQYF

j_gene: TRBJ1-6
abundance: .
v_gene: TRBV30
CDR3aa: CAWSGGRTGSRPSSYNSPLHF